This T cell receptor beta chain was recovered during a study of blood T cell repertoires in COVID-19. The V gene's germline CDR1 is SQVTM and CDR2 ANQGSEA. Trimming stripped 0 bases from V and 11 bases from J, with 14 bases between. The CDR3 is made up of 13 amino acids. Clones were read by immunoSEQ multiplex PCR, and TCRdb kept only the in-frame ones, dropping some. The sample carries approximately 230,000 clones, 88% recorded once. The V call is TRBV29-1, the J call TRBJ2-1; D gene ambiguous. Specimen: peripheral blood. This TCR came from a man older than 75 with acute or convalescent COVID-19. CDR3 bases: TGCAGCGTTGAAGAAGGTCCCGGAGATAAGCAGTTCTTC. It yields the protein CSVEEGPGDKQFF.